This TCR beta chain was observed in a study of blood T cell repertoires in COVID-19. Overall study context: COVID-19 samples collected from the United States, Italy and Spain covered acute and convalescent phases.

Trimming cost V 7 bases and J 7 bases, with 15 bases left between them. CDR1 is KGHDR and CDR2 is SFDVKD in the germline V gene. The CDR3 contains 13 residues. The data were produced by immunoSEQ multiplex PCR, yet TCRdb's version contains in-frame clones alone and is incomplete. Of over 200,000 clones listed, about 91% are singletons. V usage is TRBV24-1 and J usage is TRBJ1-2; no reliable D call. The sequence derives from a middle-aged woman with acute COVID-19. Sequenced sample: PBMCs or T cells enriched from blood (not recorded which). In nucleotides, the CDR3 is TGTGCCACCAGGCGTATGGGGAGTCTTGGCTACACCTTC. Its translation: CATRRMGSLGYTF.